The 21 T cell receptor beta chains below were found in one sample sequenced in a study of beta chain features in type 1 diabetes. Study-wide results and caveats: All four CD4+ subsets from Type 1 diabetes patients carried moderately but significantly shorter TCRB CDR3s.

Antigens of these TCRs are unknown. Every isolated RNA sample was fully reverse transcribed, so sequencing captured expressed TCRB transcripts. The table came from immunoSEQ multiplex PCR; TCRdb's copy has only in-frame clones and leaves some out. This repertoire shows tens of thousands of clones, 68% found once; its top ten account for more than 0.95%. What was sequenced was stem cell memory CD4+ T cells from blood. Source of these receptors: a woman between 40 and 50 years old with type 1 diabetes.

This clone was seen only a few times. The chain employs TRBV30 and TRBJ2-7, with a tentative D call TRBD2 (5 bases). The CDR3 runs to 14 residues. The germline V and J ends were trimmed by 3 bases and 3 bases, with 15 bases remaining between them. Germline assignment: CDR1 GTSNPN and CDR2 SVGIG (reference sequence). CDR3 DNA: TGTGCCTGGAGCAGTCTCCTCGGGGACTACGAGCAGTACTTC. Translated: CAWSSLLGDYEQYF.

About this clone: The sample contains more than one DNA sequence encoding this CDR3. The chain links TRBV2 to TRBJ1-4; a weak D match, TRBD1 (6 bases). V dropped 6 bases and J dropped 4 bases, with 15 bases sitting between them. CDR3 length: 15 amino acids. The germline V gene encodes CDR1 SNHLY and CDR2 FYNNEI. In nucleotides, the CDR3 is TGTGCCAGCAGGCCACAGGGAACGAGTAATGAAAAACTGTTTTTT. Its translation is CASRPQGTSNEKLFF.

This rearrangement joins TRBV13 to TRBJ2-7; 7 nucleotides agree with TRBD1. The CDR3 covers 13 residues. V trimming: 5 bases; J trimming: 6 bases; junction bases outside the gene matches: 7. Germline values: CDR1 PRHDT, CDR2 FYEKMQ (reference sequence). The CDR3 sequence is CASSPGTACEQYF. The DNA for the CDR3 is TGTGCCAGCAGCCCCGGGACAGCCTGCGAGCAGTACTTC.

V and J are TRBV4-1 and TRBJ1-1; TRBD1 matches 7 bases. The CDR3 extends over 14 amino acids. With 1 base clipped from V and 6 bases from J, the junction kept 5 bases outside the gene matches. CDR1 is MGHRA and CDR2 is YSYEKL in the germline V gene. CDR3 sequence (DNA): TGCGCCAGCAGCCAAGGCCAGGGGGTTCCTGAAGCTTTCTTT. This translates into CASSQGQGVPEAFF.

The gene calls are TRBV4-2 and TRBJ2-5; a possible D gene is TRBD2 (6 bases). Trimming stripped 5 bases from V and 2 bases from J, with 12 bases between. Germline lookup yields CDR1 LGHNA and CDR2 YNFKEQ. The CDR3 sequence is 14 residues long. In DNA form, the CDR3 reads TGTGCCAGCAGCTTGCCAGGACTACAAGAGACCCAGTACTTC. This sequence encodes CASSLPGLQETQYF.

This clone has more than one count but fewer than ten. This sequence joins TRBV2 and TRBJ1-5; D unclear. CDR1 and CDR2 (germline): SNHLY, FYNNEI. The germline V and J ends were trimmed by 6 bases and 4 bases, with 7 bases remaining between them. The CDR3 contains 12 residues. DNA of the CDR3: TGTGCCAGCAGACTCCTTAATCAGCCCCAGCATTTT. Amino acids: CASRLLNQPQHF.

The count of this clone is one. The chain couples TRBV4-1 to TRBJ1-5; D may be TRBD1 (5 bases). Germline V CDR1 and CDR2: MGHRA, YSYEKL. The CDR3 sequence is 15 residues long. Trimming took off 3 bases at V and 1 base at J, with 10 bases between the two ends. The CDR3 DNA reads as TGCGCCAGCAGCCATTTCGACAGCAGCAATCAGCCCCAGCATTTT. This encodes CASSHFDSSNQPQHF.

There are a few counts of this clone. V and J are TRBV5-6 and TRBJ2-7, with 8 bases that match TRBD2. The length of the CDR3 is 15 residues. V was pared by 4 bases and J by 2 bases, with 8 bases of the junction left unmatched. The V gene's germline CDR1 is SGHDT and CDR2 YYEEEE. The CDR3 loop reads CASSLRGRIPYEQYF. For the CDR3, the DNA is TGTGCCAGCAGCCTGCGCGGGAGGATCCCCTACGAGCAGTACTTC.

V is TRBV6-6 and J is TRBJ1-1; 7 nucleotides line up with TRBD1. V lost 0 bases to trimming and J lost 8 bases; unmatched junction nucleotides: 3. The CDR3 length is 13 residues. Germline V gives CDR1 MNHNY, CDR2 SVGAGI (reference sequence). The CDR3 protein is CASSYSEGAEAFF. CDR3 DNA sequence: TGTGCCAGCAGTTACTCGGAGGGGGCCGAAGCTTTCTTT.

CDR3 DNA sequence: TGTGCCAGCAGCGTAGGCCCACCTAGCGGGGGGGGAGATACGCAGTATTTT. Translation: CASSVGPPSGGGDTQYF. The rearrangement uses TRBV9 and TRBJ2-3, with 12 bases identical to TRBD2. Germline V lookup: CDR1 SGDLS, CDR2 YYNGEE. Trimming at V came to 0 bases and at J to 5 bases, leaving 7 bases not matched to a gene. CDR3 length equals 17 residues.

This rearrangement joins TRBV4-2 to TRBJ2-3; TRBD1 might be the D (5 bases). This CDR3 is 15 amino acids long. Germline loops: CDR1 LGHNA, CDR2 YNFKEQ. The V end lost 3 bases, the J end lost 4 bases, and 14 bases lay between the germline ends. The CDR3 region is CASSQQLQGPDTQYF. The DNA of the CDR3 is TGTGCCAGCAGCCAGCAGCTCCAGGGTCCAGATACGCAGTATTTT.

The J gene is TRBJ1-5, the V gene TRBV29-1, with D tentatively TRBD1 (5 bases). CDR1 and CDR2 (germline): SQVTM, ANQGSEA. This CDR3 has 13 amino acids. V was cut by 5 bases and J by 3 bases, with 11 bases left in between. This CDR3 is CSVLQDPNQPQHF. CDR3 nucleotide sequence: TGCAGCGTTCTACAGGATCCCAATCAGCCCCAGCATTTT.

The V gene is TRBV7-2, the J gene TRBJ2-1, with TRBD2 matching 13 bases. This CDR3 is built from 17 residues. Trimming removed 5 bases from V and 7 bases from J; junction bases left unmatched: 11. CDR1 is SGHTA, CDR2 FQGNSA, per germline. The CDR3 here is CASSLYPGTSGENEQFF. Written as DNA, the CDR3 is TGTGCCAGCAGCCTATACCCCGGGACTAGCGGGGAGAATGAGCAGTTCTTC.

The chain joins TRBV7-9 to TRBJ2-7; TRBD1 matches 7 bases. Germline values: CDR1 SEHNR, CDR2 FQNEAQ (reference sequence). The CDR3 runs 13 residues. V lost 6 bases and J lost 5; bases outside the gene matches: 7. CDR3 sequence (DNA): TGTGCCAGCAGTCGACAGGGAAGGCACGAGCAGTACTTC. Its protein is CASSRQGRHEQYF. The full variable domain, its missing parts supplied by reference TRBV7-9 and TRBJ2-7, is DTGVSQNPRHKITKRGQNVTFRCDPISEHNRLYWYRQTLGQGPEFLTYFQNEAQLEKSRLLSDRFSAERPKGSFSTLEIQRTEQGDSAMYLCASSRQGRHEQYFGPGTRLTVT.

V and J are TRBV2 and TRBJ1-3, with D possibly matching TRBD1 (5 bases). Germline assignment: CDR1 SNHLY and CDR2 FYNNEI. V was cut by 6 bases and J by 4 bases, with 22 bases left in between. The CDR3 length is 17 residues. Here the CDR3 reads CASRGGGVQRSGNTIYF. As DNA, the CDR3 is TGTGCCAGCAGGGGTGGGGGGGTGCAGCGTTCCGGAAACACCATATATTTT.

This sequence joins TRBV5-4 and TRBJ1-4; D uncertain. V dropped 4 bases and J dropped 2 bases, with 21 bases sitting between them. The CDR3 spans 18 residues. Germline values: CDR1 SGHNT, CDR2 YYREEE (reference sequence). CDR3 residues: CASSDNPPGRGTNEKLFF. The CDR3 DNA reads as TGTGCCAGCAGCGACAACCCCCCGGGTCGAGGGACTAATGAAAAACTGTTTTTT.

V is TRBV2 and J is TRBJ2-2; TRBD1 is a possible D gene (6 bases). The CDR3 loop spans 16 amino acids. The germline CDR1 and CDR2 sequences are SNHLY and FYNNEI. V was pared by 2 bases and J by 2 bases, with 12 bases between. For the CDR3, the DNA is TGTGCCAGCAGTGAATATGGACAGTTCAACACCGGGGAGCTGTTTTTT. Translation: CASSEYGQFNTGELFF. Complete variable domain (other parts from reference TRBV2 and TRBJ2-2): EPEVTQTPSHQVTQMGQEVILRCVPISNHLYFYWYRQILGQKVEFLVSFYNNEISEKSEIFDDQFSVERPDGSNFTLKIRSTKLEDSAMYFCASSEYGQFNTGELFFGEGSRLTVL.

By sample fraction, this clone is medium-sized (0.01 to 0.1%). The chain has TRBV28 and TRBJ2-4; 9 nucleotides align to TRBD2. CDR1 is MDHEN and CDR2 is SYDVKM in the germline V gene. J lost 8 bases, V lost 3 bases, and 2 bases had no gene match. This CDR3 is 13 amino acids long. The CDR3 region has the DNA TGTGCCAGCAGTTTGCAGCGGGAGGACATTCAGTACTTC. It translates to CASSLQREDIQYF.

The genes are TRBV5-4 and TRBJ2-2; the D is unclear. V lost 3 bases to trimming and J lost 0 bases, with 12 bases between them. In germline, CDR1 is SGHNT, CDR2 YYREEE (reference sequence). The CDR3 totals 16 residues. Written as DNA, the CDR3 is TGTGCCAGCAGCTACTCCTGGCGGACGAACACCGGGGAGCTGTTTTTT. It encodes CASSYSWRTNTGELFF. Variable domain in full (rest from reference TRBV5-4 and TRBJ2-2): ETGVTQSPTHLIKTRGQQVTLRCSSQSGHNTVSWYQQALGQGPQFIFQYYREEENGRGNFPPRFSGLQFPNYSSELNVNALELDDSALYLCASSYSWRTNTGELFFGEGSRLTVL.

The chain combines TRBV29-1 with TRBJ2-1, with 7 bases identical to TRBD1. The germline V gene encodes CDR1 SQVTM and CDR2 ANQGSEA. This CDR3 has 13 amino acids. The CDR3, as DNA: TGCAGTGACTTAGGGGGCCCGGACAATGAGCAGTTCTTC. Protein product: CSDLGGPDNEQFF.

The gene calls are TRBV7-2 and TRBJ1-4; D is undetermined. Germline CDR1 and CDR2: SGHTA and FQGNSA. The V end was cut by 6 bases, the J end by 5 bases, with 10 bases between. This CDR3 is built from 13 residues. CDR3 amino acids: CASRAEQNEKLFF. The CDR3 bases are TGTGCCAGCAGAGCAGAACAGAATGAAAAACTGTTTTTT.